Listed below are T cell receptor beta chains from one sample, sequenced in a study of Graves' ophthalmopathy and Graves' hyperthyroidism. Each CDR3 protein gets one entry after TCRdb re-called the multiplex PCR reads with MiXCR. Among about 1.2 million distinct CDR3 sequences listed, 35% to 40% were seen once. The sample comprised peripheral blood or thyroid tissue (not recorded which). The receptors were sampled from an adult man with Graves' hyperthyroidism. CDR3s include the opening cysteine and the closing phenylalanine or tryptophan. Each record gives: V gene, clone size, J gene, CDR3 protein. Part of the rows lack a size; the others show once, few, many or a class for expanded clones.

>TRBV6-2/TRBV6-3|few|TRBJ2-5
CASSYEGRGYGRGTQYF
>TRBV5-1|many|TRBJ1-1
CASSLATPGSEAFF
>TRBV2|NA|TRBJ2-7
CASSEVGVVNEQYF
>TRBV9|many|TRBJ1-2
CASSVVEIWGDGYTF
>TRBV29-1|many|TRBJ2-7
CSARGTQTSGLYEQYF
>TRBV10-3|NA|TRBJ1-6
CAADEGGGAGGNSPLHF
>TRBV5-1|few|TRBJ1-1
CASSLIAGGGMAEAFF
>TRBV6-5|NA|TRBJ2-5
CASSGSSGGETQYF
>TRBV7-2|NA|TRBJ2-7
CAGSLGGRRSYEQYF
>TRBV6-2/TRBV6-3|NA|TRBJ1-1
CATGHRLEAFF
>TRBV29-1|many|TRBJ2-7
CSAGGRLIVEQYF